A single sample is the source of the 15 T cell receptor beta chains below, sequenced in a study of human T cells and chemical hapten exposure. TCRdb used MiXCR to reprocess the RACE reads, holding one entry per CDR3 protein. In the table there are about 80,000 distinct CDR3 sequences, roughly 10% of which are singletons. The time point was: patch test 2, 6 weeks after DPC sensitization. Described treatment: therapeutic diphenylcyclopropenone sensitization with weekly scalp DPC. The material sequenced was whole blood, taken in connection with sensitization to the hapten diphenylcyclopropenone (DPC). These receptors originate from a woman aged 25-40 years with alopecia areata. Some clones in this sample may be carry-over from other donors' samples.

The V and J genes are TRBV28 and TRBJ1-2, with TRBD1 identical over 9 bases. CDR1 is MDHEN, CDR2 SYDVKM, per germline. CDR3 size: 13 residues. Germline trimming cut 4 bases from V and 8 bases from J; bases unmatched to any gene: 5. For the CDR3, the DNA is TGTGCCAGCAGTTACAACAGGGGGCTAGGCTACACCTTC. Protein sequence: CASSYNRGLGYTF.

A few counts support this clonotype. The V and J genes are TRBV28 and TRBJ2-1; 11 bases line up with TRBD2. The V and J ends lost 5 bases and 12 bases, in that order; junction bases with no gene match: 12. CDR1 and CDR2 (germline): MDHEN, SYDVKM. CDR3 length: 15 amino acids. The CDR3 is CASSAGTSGLLGQFF. The CDR3, as DNA: TGTGCCAGCAGTGCCGGGACTAGCGGCCTTTTGGGGCAGTTCTTC.

This clonotype has ten or more counts. The rearrangement uses TRBV7-8 and TRBJ2-3; D possibly uses TRBD1 or TRBD2 (5 bases each). V was pared by 2 bases and J by 4 bases, with 10 bases between. The CDR3 sequence is 14 residues long. CDR1 SGHVS and CDR2 FQNEAQ come from the germline V gene. The CDR3 nucleotides read TGTGCCAGCAGCTTATGGGGGATGGCAGATACGCAGTATTTT. Its protein product is CASSLWGMADTQYF.

The genes are TRBV10-3 and TRBJ2-7; 9 positions agree with TRBD1. The V and J ends lost 10 bases and 6 bases, in that order; junction bases with no gene match: 7. The CDR3 extends over 12 amino acids. Germline lookup yields CDR1 ENHRY and CDR2 SYGVKD. CDR3 nucleotides: TGTGCCACCAGGGGACAGGGAGGCGAGCAGTACTTC. Its translation is CATRGQGGEQYF.

J is TRBJ1-2 and V is TRBV4-3, with unresolved D. The germline CDR1 and CDR2 sequences are LGHNA and YSLEER. V was cut by 0 bases and J by 4 bases, with 12 bases left in between. This CDR3 is built from 15 residues. Here the CDR3 DNA reads TGCGCCAGCAGCCAAGATTGGCGACAACCCTATGGCTACACCTTC. Translating gives CASSQDWRQPYGYTF.

This clonotype was picked up many times. V and J are TRBV29-1 and TRBJ1-2, with TRBD1 as a possible D gene (6 bases). Trimming took off 4 bases at V and 0 bases at J, with 6 bases between the two ends. CDR1 is SQVTM and CDR2 is ANQGSEA in the germline V gene. CDR3 length equals 12 residues. In nucleotides, the CDR3 is TGCAGCGTTGGGACAGCTAACTATGGCTACACCTTC. It codes for CSVGTANYGYTF.

This clonotype has a count of ten or more. This chain joins TRBV7-7 and TRBJ2-2; TRBD2 agrees at 10 bases. This CDR3 has 16 amino acids. V dropped 1 base and J dropped 4; count of bases not matched to a gene: 3. Per the germline V gene, CDR1 is SSHAT and CDR2 is FNYEAQ (reference sequence). The CDR3: CASSLVAGGTTGELFF. CDR3 nucleotide sequence: TGTGCCAGCAGCTTAGTAGCGGGGGGCACCACCGGGGAGCTGTTTTTT.

About this clonotype itself: Germline and junction disagree at one end, which may indicate a read error. This chain joins TRBV27 and TRBJ2-4; 7 positions match TRBD1. In germline, CDR1 is MNHEY, CDR2 SMNVEV (reference sequence). The CDR3 is made up of 12 amino acids. This chain's CDR3 is CASTSPTGKVNF. CDR3 nucleotide sequence: TGTGCCAGCACCTCCCCGACAGGGAAGGTGAACTTC.

In its sample, this clonotype was seen a few times. The V call is TRBV25-1, the J call TRBJ2-7; 12 bases align to TRBD1. Germline CDR1 and CDR2: MGHDK and SYGVNS. CDR3 length equals 16 residues. With V trimmed by 8 bases and J by 6 bases, 14 bases remained unmatched. CDR3 sequence (DNA): TGTGCCAGCGGGGACAGGGGGCCGCTAGTTGGCCCCGAGCAGTACTTC. Encoded protein: CASGDRGPLVGPEQYF.

This sequence joins TRBV29-1 and TRBJ1-1; 7 nucleotides agree with TRBD1. The J segment lost 1 base and the V segment lost 7 bases, leaving 3 bases of the junction unmatched. The CDR3 length is 12 residues. Germline lookup yields CDR1 SQVTM and CDR2 ANQGSEA. Here the CDR3 reads CSGGQENTEAFF. The DNA for the CDR3 is TGCAGCGGCGGACAGGAGAACACTGAAGCTTTCTTT.

This clonotype was seen only once. The chain recombines TRBV28 with TRBJ1-2; D remains unclear. Germline V gives CDR1 MDHEN, CDR2 SYDVKM. This CDR3 is built from 14 residues. V lost 1 base, J lost 1 base, and 7 bases lay in between. CDR3 nucleotides: TGTGCCAGCAGTTTATACGGTAGTAACTATGGCTACACCTTC. Amino acids: CASSLYGSNYGYTF.

Many counts were recorded for this clonotype. The CDR3 is CSARGDSNQPQHF. The DNA of the CDR3 is TGCAGTGCTAGAGGGGATAGCAATCAGCCCCAGCATTTT. The chain recombines TRBV20-1 with TRBJ1-5; no clear D gene. Trimming took off 1 base at V and 0 bases at J, with 4 bases between the two ends. CDR1 is DFQATT and CDR2 is SNEGSKA in the germline V gene (reference sequence). CDR3 length: 13 residues.

This clonotype was counted many times. This chain links TRBV19 with TRBJ1-4; D not certain. The length of the CDR3 is 13 residues. V shed 6 bases and J shed 4 bases, with 9 bases lying between them. Germline lookup yields CDR1 LNHDA and CDR2 SQIVND (reference sequence). The CDR3 bases are TGTGCCAGTAGGAGCCACTTTAATGAAAAACTGTTTTTT. Protein product: CASRSHFNEKLFF.

The gene calls are TRBV4-3 and TRBJ2-1; D is uncertain. Germline CDR1 and CDR2: LGHNA and YSLEER. CDR3 size: 18 residues. Trimming took 0 bases from V and 3 from J, leaving 18 bases between them. CDR3 nucleotide sequence: TGCGCCAGCAGCCAAGATCGTTCCACTCACGATTACTACAATGAGCAGTTCTTC. Translated, it gives CASSQDRSTHDYYNEQFF.

This chain links TRBV6-5 with TRBJ1-2; no firm D call. Germline V gene sequence: CDR1 MNHEY, CDR2 SVGAGI. Trimming took 6 bases from V and 2 from J, leaving 13 bases between them. The CDR3 contains 14 residues. CDR3 residues: CASRDHTRNYGYTF. The DNA of the CDR3 is TGTGCCAGCAGGGACCACACACGAAACTATGGCTACACCTTC.